This T cell receptor beta chain was sequenced in a study of Graves' ophthalmopathy and Graves' hyperthyroidism. Study information: Specimen type is peripheral blood, obtained at initial diagnosis before any treatment.

Germline V gene data show CDR1 as KGHDR and CDR2 as SFDVKD. The CDR3 length is 15 residues. V shed 5 bases and J 6 bases; nucleotides not matched to a gene: 9. Ophthalmopathy cases showed moderate-to-severe activity, scoring CAS ≥3 and NOSPECS ≥4, with duration under 3 months. TCR beta CDR3 regions were amplified from RNA transcripts. HTBI primers were used in a first-round RT-PCR, which preceded a second-round multiplex PCR. In TCRdb, the multiplex PCR reads were re-called with MiXCR into one record per CDR3 protein. Of approximately 700,000 distinct CDR3 sequences detected, roughly two fifths appear once; the ten largest clones hold approximately 43%.

Sequenced material: peripheral blood. This sequence was found in an adult man with Graves' ophthalmopathy. The V and J genes are TRBV24-1 and TRBJ1-5, with TRBD1 matching 7 bases. The CDR3 reads CATSAQPGGGQPQHF. Here the CDR3 DNA reads TGTGCCACCAGTGCTCAGCCAGGGGGGGGTCAGCCCCAGCATTTT.